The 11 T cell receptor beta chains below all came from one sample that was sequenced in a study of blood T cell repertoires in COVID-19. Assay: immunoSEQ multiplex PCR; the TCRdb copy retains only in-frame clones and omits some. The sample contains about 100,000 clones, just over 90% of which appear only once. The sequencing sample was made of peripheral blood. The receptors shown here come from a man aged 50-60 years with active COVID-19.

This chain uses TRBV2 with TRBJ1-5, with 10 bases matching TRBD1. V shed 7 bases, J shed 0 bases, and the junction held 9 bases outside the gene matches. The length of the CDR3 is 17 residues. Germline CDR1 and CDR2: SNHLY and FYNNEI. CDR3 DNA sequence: TGTGCCAGCAAGGGACAGGGGTTCTCGCTTAGCAATCAGCCCCAGCATTTT. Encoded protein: CASKGQGFSLSNQPQHF.

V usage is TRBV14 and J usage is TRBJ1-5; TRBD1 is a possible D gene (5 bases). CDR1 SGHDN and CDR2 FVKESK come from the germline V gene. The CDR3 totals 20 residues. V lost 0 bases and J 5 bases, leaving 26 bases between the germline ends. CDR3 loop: CASSQDCAGFATLQDQPQHF. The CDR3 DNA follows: TGTGCCAGCAGCCAAGATTGCGCAGGGTTTGCAACCCTCCAAGATCAGCCCCAGCATTTT.

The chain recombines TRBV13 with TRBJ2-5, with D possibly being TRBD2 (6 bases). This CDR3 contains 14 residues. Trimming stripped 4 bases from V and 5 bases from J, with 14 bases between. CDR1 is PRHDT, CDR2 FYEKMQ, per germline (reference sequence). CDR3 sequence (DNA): TGTGCCAGCAGCTCGGTAAATGCGGGGGAGACCCAGTACTTC. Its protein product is CASSSVNAGETQYF.

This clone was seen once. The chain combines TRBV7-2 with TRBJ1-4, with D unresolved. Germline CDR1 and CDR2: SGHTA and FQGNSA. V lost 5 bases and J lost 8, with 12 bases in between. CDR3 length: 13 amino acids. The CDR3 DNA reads TGTGCCAGCAGCCTTAACATGGAGGAAAAACTGTTTTTT. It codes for CASSLNMEEKLFF.

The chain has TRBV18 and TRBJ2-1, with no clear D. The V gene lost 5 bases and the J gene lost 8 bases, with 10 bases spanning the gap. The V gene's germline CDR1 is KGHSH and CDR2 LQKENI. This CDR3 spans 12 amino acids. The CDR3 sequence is CASSSLVHEQFF. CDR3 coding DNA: TGTGCCAGCTCATCCCTAGTCCATGAGCAGTTCTTC.

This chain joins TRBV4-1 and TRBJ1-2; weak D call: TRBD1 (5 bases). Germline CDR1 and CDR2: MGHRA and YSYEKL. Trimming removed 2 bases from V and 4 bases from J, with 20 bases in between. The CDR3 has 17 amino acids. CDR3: CASSQIGGTRGVYGYTF. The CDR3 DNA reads TGCGCCAGCAGCCAAATTGGGGGGACGAGGGGCGTCTATGGCTACACCTTC.

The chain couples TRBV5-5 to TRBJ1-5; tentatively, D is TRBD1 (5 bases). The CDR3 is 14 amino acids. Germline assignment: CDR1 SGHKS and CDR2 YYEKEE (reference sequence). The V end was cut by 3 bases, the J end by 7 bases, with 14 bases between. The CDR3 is CASSSLGARQPQHF. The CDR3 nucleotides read TGTGCCAGCAGCTCGCTTGGGGCTAGACAGCCCCAGCATTTT.

CDR3 residues: CASSPNTSGTDTQYF. The CDR3 nucleotides read TGTGCCAGCAGTCCAAACACTAGCGGCACAGATACGCAGTATTTT. The chain couples TRBV2 to TRBJ2-3; 7 positions agree with TRBD2. The germline V gene encodes CDR1 SNHLY and CDR2 FYNNEI. J gave up 1 base and V 5 bases, and 6 bases lay outside the gene matches. This CDR3 spans 15 amino acids.

The CDR3 protein is CSDSSSDSEQFF. The CDR3 DNA reads as TGCAGCGACTCGTCTAGCGACAGTGAGCAGTTCTTC. The V gene is TRBV29-1, the J gene TRBJ2-1; tentative D call: TRBD2 (6 bases). V gave up 7 bases and J gave up 9 bases, with 16 bases separating them. The CDR3 extends over 12 amino acids. Germline V gives CDR1 SQVTM, CDR2 ANQGSEA.

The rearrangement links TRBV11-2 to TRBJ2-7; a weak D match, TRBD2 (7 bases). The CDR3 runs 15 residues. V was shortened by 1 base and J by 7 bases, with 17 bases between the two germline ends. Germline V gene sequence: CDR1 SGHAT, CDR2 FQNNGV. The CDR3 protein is CASSLGGGGFWEQYV. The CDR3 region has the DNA TGTGCCAGCAGCTTAGGGGGAGGGGGTTTTTGGGAGCAGTACGTC.

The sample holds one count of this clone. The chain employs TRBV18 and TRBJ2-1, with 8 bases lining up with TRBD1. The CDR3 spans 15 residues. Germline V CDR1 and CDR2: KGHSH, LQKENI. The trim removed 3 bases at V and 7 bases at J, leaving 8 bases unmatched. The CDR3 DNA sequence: TGTGCCAGCTCACCTGACAGGGGATTAACGAATGAGCAGTTCTTC. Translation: CASSPDRGLTNEQFF. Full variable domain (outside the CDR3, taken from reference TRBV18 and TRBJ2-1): NAGVMQNPRHLVRRRGQEARLRCSPMKGHSHVYWYRQLPEEGLKFMVYLQKENIIDESGMPKERFSAEFPKEGPSILRIQQVVRGDSAAYFCASSPDRGLTNEQFFGPGTRLTVL.